These T cell receptor beta chains were read from a single sample in a study of T cell responses to AZD1222 COVID-19 vaccine. Profiling relied on immunoSEQ multiplex PCR, and the TCRdb table lists in-frame clones only, not all of them. Among 90,000 or so clones, just over 85% were seen once, and the ten largest hold 7.9%. The sample in question was peripheral blood, obtained on day 0 of AZD1222 vaccination. Receptors originate from an adult in good health. The CDR3 runs from the conserved cysteine through the conserved F or W. A D gene is named only where the DNA matches it firmly. The listing skips clone size in some rows; elsewhere it reads once, few, many or a size class.

>.|TRBJ2-5|TRBV28|.
CASYEGPKETQYF
TGTGCCAGCTATGAAGGTCCTAAAGAGACCCAGTACTTC
>TRBD1|TRBJ2-3|TRBV7-2|.
CASSPGGGADTQYF
TGTGCCAGCAGCCCAGGGGGCGGCGCAGATACGCAGTATTTT
>TRBD2|TRBJ2-7|TRBV15|.
CATSREGREIWEEQYF
TGTGCCACCAGCAGAGAAGGGCGGGAGATCTGGGAGGAGCAGTACTTC
>.|TRBJ1-2|TRBV5-1|.
CASSLVTDYGYTF
TGCGCCAGCAGCTTGGTGACAGACTATGGCTACACCTTC
>TRBD1|TRBJ2-7|TRBV19|few
CASSDGTGPYEQYF
TGTGCCAGTAGTGACGGGACAGGGCCCTACGAGCAGTACTTC
>.|TRBJ1-2|TRBV19|few
CASSTGYQGYGYTF
TGTGCCAGTAGTACTGGTTACCAGGGGTATGGCTACACCTTC
>.|TRBJ1-1|TRBV11-3|few
CASSSDRLNTEAFF
TGTGCCAGCAGCTCCGATCGGTTGAACACTGAAGCTTTCTTT
>.|TRBJ2-7|TRBV11-2|.
CASSAVGTYEQYF
TGTGCCAGCAGCGCGGTAGGTACCTACGAGCAGTACTTC
>.|TRBJ2-3|TRBV11-2|.
CASSLGTNTDTQYF
TGTGCCAGCAGCTTAGGGACAAACACAGATACGCAGTATTTT
>TRBD2|TRBJ2-2|TRBV28|.
CASISAGGPNTGELFF
TGTGCCAGCATCTCGGCGGGAGGGCCGAACACCGGGGAGCTGTTTTTT
>.|TRBJ1-6|TRBV9|.
CASSPRSGGGSPLHF
TGTGCCAGCAGCCCCCGGTCGGGAGGGGGATCACCCCTCCACTTT
>TRBD1|TRBJ2-1|TRBV11-2|.
CASSLDRDREQFF
TGTGCCAGCAGCCTCGACAGGGATCGGGAGCAGTTCTTC
>.|TRBJ1-1|TRBV24-1|.
CATSDADTQGRTEAFF
TGTGCCACCAGTGATGCGGATACACAGGGTAGAACTGAAGCTTTCTTT
>.|TRBJ2-1|TRBV15|.
CATSSGRSGLYNEQFF
TGTGCCACCAGCAGCGGTCGGAGTGGACTTTACAATGAGCAGTTCTTC
>.|TRBJ2-5|TRBV19|.
CASSSPGQVGGETQYF
TGTGCCAGTAGTAGCCCCGGACAGGTCGGGGGGGAGACCCAGTACTTC
>.|TRBJ1-3|TRBV9|few
CASSVVPTVPSGNTIYF
TGTGCCAGCAGCGTAGTCCCGACAGTTCCCTCTGGAAACACCATATATTTT
>TRBD2|TRBJ2-2|TRBV5-5|.
CASSLAGGPNTGELFF
TGTGCCAGCAGCTTGGCGGGGGGGCCGAACACCGGGGAGCTGTTTTTT
>TRBD2|TRBJ2-1|TRBV2|.
CASSDGGRNGAREQFF
TGTGCCAGCAGTGATGGCGGGAGAAATGGGGCGCGTGAGCAGTTCTTC
>TRBD1|TRBJ1-2|TRBV7-2|.
CASSLAGTVHNYGYTF
TGTGCCAGCAGCTTAGCGGGGACAGTTCATAACTATGGCTACACCTTC